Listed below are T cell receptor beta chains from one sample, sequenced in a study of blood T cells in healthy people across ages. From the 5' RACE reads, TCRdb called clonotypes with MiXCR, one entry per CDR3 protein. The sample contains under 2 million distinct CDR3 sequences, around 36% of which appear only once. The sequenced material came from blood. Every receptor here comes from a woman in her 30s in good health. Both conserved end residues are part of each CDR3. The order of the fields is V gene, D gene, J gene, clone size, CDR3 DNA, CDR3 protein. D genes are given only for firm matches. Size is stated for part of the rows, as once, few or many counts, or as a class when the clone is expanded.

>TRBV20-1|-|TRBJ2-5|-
TGCAGTGCTCCTTGGGAGGCTGAAGACCGTCAAGAGACCCAGTACTTC
CSAPWEAEDRQETQYF
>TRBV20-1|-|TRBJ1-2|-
TGCAGTGCTACTACCTATGGCTACACCTTC
CSATTYGYTF
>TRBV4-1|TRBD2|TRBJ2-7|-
TGCGCCAGCAGCCAAGGGGACTACCACGGGCAGTACTTC
CASSQGDYHGQYF
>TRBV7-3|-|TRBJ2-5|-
TGTGCCAGCAGCTTAATCCCCGGGACGGAAGAGACCCAGTACTTC
CASSLIPGTEETQYF
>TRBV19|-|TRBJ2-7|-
TGTGCCAGCTCCCCTCGGGCAGGGCCCTACGAGCAGTACTTC
CASSPRAGPYEQYF
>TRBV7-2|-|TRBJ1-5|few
TGTGCCAGCAGCCCTAGGGCCAGTAGCAATCAGCCCCAGCATTTT
CASSPRASSNQPQHF
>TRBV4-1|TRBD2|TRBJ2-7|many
TGCGCCAGCAGCCAAGTCGAACTAGCGGGACCCTACGAGCAGTACTTC
CASSQVELAGPYEQYF
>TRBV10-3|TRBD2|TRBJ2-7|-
TGTGCCATCAGTGACCAACTAGCGGGAGGATACGAGCAGTACTTC
CAISDQLAGGYEQYF
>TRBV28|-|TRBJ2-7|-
TGTGCCAGTCAAGGGGCCGACGGGACATCACACGAGCAGTACTTC
CASQGADGTSHEQYF
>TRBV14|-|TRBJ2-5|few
TGTGCCAGCAGCGATGACGGGTTTTGGGAGACCCAGTACTTC
CASSDDGFWETQYF
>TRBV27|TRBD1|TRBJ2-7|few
TGTGCCAGCAGTTTACAGGCCAGGGGGCGCTACGAGCAGTACTTC
CASSLQARGRYEQYF
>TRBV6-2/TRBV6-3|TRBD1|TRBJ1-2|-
TGTGCCAGCAGAGAATTCGGACAGGGGCAAGGCTACACCTTC
CASREFGQGQGYTF
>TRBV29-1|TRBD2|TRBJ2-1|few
TGCAGCGTTGGATCGAGCGGGAGAAGAGATGAGCAGTTCTTC
CSVGSSGRRDEQFF
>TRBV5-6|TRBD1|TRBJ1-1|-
TGTGCCAGCAGCTTCCACAGGGGGAAGAACACTGAAGCTTTCTTT
CASSFHRGKNTEAFF
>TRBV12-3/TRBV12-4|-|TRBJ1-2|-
TGTGCCAGCACCTACTACCCGGGCGGCTACACCTTC
CASTYYPGGYTF
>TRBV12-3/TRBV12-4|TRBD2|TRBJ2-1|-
TGTGCCAGCAGTTTCACGGGAGGGCCCTATGAGCAGTTCTTC
CASSFTGGPYEQFF
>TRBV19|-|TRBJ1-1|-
TGTGCCAGTAGTATTTTATGGGGAACTGAAGCTTTCTTT
CASSILWGTEAFF
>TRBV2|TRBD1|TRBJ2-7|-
TGTGCCAGCAGTGAAGCGCTTCGACAGGGGGCATCGTACGAGCAGTACTTC
CASSEALRQGASYEQYF
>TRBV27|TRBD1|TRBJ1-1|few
TGTGCCAGCAGAGCGACAGGGGCCCCCCTTTCTGAAGCTTTCTTT
CASRATGAPLSEAFF
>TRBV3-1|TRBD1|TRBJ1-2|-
TGTGCCAGCAGCCAAGATCGGGACAGGAGGATCGGCGGCTACACCTTC
CASSQDRDRRIGGYTF
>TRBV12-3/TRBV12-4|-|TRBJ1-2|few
TGTGCCAGCACTTTAATCGACACTGCTGGCTACACCTTC
CASTLIDTAGYTF
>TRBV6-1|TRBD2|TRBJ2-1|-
TGTGCCAGCACCCTTCCTAGCGGGAGTTACAATGAGCAGTTCTTC
CASTLPSGSYNEQFF
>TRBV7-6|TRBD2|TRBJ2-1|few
TGTGCCAGCAGCTTAATAGGGGGAAAGAAGCGGGAGCCGATTGAGCAGTTCTTC
CASSLIGGKKREPIEQFF
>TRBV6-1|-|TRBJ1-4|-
TGTGCCAGCAGTGAAGCTACAGTTTTTGGGGAAAAACTGTTTTTT
CASSEATVFGEKLFF
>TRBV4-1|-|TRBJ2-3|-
TGCGCCAGCAGACAAACCGGGGCAGGGAGCACAGATACGCAGTATTTT
CASRQTGAGSTDTQYF
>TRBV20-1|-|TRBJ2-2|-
TGCAGTGCTAGAGATCCAACCAGGGCCACCGGGGAGCTGTTTTTT
CSARDPTRATGELFF
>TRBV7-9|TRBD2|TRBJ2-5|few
TGTGCCAGCAGCTTAGGGGGACTAGCGGGGGCCATGTACCAAGAGACCCAGTACTTC
CASSLGGLAGAMYQETQYF
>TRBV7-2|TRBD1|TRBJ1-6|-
TGTGCCAGCAGCACCAAACAGGGGGCAGGCAATTCACCCCTCCACTTT
CASSTKQGAGNSPLHF
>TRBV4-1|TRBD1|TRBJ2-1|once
TGCGCCAGCAGCCAAGGGACCAGGACAGGGGCCTACAATGAGCAGTTCTTC
CASSQGTRTGAYNEQFF
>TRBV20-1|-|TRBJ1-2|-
TGCAGTGCATTTACACCGAGTAACTGTGGCTACACCTTC
CSAFTPSNCGYTF
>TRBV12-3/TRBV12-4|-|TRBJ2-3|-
TGTGCCAGCAGGCACAGGGAGGGTTCAGATACGCAGTATTTT
CASRHREGSDTQYF
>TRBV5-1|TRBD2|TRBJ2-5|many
TGTGCCAGCAGCTCCGGACTAGCGGGAGAGACCCAGTACTTC
CASSSGLAGETQYF
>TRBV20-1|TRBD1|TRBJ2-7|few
TGCAGTGCGGGGACAGCTAGGAGGTACGAGCAGTACTTC
CSAGTARRYEQYF
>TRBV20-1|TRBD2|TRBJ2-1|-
TGCAGTGCAAGTTTCCTAGCGGGGGGGCCTTCCTACAATGAGCAGTTCTTC
CSASFLAGGPSYNEQFF
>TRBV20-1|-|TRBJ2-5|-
TGCAGTGCTAGAGACCCCTTTAGAGGGTTCAGACGGGAGACCCAGTACTTC
CSARDPFRGFRRETQYF
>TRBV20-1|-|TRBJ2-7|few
TGCAGTGCTAGAGATTTCAAGGAGAGCTCCTACGAGCAGTACTTC
CSARDFKESSYEQYF
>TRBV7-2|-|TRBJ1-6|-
TGTGCCAGCAGCCCAGACTGGGGGCACCGTGTACCCCTCCACTTT
CASSPDWGHRVPLHF
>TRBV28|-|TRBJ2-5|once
TGTGCCAGCAGTTCTATGCGAGGGACATCCGAGGGGCAAGAGACCCAGTACTTC
CASSSMRGTSEGQETQYF
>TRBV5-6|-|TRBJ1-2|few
TGTGCCAGCAGATTCAGACACGTGAGTGGTGGCTACACCTTC
CASRFRHVSGGYTF
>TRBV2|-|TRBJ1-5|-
TGTGCCAGCAGTGTCGAAGTTTTGAGCAATCAGCCCCAGCATTTT
CASSVEVLSNQPQHF